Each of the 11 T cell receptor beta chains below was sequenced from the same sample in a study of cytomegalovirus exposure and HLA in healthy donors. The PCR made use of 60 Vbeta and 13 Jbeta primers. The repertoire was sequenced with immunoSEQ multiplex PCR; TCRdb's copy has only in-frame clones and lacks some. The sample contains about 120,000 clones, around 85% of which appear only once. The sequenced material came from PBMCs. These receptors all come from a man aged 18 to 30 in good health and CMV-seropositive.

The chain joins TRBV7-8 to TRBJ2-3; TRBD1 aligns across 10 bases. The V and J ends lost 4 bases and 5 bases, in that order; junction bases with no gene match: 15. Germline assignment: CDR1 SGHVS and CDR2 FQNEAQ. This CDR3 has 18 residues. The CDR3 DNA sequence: TGTGCCAGCAGCTCGCTGACCTGGACAGGGGGGGTGCAAGATACGCAGTATTTT. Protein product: CASSSLTWTGGVQDTQYF. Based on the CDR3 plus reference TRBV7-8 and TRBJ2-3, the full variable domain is GAGVSQSPRYKVAKRGQDVALRCDPISGHVSLFWYQQALGQGPEFLTYFQNEAQLDKSGLPSDRFFAERPEGSVSTLKIQRTQQEDSAVYLCASSSLTWTGGVQDTQYFGPGTRLTVL.

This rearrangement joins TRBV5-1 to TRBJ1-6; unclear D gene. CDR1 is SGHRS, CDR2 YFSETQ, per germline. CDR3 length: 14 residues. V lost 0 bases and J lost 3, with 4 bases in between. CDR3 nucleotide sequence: TGCGCCAGCAGCTTGGACAGCTATAATTCACCCCTCCACTTT. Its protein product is CASSLDSYNSPLHF.

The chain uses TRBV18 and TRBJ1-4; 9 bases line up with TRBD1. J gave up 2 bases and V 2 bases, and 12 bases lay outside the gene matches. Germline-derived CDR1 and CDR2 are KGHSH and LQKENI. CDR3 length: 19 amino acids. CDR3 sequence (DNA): TGTGCCAGCTCACCAGAGGGACAGGGATTTCTAGTCACTAATGAAAAACTGTTTTTT. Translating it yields CASSPEGQGFLVTNEKLFF.

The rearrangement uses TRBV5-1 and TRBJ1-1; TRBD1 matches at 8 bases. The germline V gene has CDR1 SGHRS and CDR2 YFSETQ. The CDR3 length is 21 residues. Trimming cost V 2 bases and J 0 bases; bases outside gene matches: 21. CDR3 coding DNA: TGCGCCAGCAGCTTTGGGACAGGTTCGGGAACAGGGGATATTTTGAACACTGAAGCTTTCTTT. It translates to CASSFGTGSGTGDILNTEAFF.

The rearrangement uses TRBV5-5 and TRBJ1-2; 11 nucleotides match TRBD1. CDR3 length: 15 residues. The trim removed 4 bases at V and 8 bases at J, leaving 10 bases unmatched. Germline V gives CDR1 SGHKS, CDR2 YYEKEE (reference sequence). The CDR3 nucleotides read TGTGCCAGCAGCATATCCGGGACAGGGGGTGTAGGCTACACCTTC. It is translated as CASSISGTGGVGYTF.

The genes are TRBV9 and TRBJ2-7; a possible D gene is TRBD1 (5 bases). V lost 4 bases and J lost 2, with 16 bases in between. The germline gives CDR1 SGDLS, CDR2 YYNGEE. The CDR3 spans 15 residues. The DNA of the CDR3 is TGTGCCAGCAGCCAATACCCAGACAGACCCTACGAGCAGTACTTC. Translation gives CASSQYPDRPYEQYF. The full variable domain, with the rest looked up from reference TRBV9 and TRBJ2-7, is DSGVTQTPKHLITATGQRVTLRCSPRSGDLSVYWYQQSLDQGLQFLIQYYNGEERAKGNILERFSAQQFPDLHSELNLSSLELGDSALYFCASSQYPDRPYEQYFGPGTRLTVT.

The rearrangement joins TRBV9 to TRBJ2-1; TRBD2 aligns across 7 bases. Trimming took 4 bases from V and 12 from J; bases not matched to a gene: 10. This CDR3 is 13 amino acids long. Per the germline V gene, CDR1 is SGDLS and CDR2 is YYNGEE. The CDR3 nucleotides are TGTGCCAGCAGCACCGGACTAGGAGGAGGGCAGTTCTTC. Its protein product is CASSTGLGGGQFF.

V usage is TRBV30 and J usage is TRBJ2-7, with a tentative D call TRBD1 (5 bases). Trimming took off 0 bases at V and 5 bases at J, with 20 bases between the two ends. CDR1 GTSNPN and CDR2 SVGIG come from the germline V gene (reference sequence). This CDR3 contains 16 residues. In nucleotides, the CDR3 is TGTGCCTGGAGTGTATTTTATAGGCAGGGCGGCGACGAGCAGTACTTC. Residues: CAWSVFYRQGGDEQYF.

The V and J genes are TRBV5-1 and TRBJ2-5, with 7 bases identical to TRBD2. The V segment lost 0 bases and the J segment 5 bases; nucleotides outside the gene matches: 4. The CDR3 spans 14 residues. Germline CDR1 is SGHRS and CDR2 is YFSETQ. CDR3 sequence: CASSLGAGFETQYF. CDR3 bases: TGCGCCAGCAGCTTGGGAGCGGGATTTGAGACCCAGTACTTC.

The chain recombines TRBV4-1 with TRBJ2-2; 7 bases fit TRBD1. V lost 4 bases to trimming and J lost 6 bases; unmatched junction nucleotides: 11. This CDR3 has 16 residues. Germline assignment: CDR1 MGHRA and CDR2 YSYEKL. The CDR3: CASSLGDRERAGELFF. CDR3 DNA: TGCGCCAGCAGCCTAGGAGACAGGGAAAGAGCCGGGGAGCTGTTTTTT.

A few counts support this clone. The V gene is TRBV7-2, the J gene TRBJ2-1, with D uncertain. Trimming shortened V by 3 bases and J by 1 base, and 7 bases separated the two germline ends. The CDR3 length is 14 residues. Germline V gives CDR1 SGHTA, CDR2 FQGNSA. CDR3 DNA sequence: TGTGCCAGCAGCTTTGACACATCCTACAATGAGCAGTTCTTC. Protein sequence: CASSFDTSYNEQFF.